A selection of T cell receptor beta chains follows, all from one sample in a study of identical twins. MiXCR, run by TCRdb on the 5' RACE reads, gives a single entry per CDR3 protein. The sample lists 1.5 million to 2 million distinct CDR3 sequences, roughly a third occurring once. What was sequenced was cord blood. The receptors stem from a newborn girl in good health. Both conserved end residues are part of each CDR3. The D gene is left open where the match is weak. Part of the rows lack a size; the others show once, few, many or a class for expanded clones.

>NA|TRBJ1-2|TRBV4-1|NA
TGCGCCAGCAGCCAGTCGACGGGGCTCGGCTATGGCTACACCTTC
CASSQSTGLGYGYTF
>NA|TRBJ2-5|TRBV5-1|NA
TGCGCCAGCAGCCCTTCCCCCGGCCATGAGCAGTACTTC
CASSPSPGHEQYF
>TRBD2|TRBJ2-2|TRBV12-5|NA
TGTGCTAGTGGTTTGGTACTAGCGGGGGGGAACACCGGGGAGCTGTTTTTT
CASGLVLAGGNTGELFF
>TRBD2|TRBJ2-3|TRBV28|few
TGTGCCAGCAGTCCACCCACGGCTAGCGGAGGGGATACGCAGTATTTT
CASSPPTASGGDTQYF
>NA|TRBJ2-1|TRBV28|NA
TGTGCCAGCAGCCCGTTACGATTGACCTACAATGAGCAGTTCTTC
CASSPLRLTYNEQFF
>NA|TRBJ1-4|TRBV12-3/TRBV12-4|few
TGTGCCAGCAGTTTACTGGGACCCTGGCCCACTGAAAAACTGTTTTTT
CASSLLGPWPTEKLFF
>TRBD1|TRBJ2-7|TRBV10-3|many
TGTGCCATCCAGAGACAGGGCTCCTACGAGCAGTACTTC
CAIQRQGSYEQYF
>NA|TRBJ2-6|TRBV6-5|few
TGTGCCAGCAGGCCCCGACAGGATTCTGGGGCCAACGTCCTGACTTTC
CASRPRQDSGANVLTF
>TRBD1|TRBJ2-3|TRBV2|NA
TGTGCCAGCCCGGGGACAGGTAGCACAGATACGCAGTATTTT
CASPGTGSTDTQYF
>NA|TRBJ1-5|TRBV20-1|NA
TGCAGTGCTAGCCAGGGAGGGGGTCAGCCCCAGCATTTT
CSASQGGGQPQHF
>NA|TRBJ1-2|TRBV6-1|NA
TGTGCCAGCGGTGACAGTCGAAACTATGGCTACACCTTC
CASGDSRNYGYTF
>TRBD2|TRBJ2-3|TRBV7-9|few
TGTGCCAGCAGCGATAGCGGGGGGGCCGCAGATACGCAGTATTTT
CASSDSGGAADTQYF
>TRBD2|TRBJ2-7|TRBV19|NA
TGTGCCAGTAGTATTATAAGCGGGGGCTCCTACGAGCAGTACTTC
CASSIISGGSYEQYF
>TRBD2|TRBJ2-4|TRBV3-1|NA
TGTGCCAGCAGCCAAGAGTGGGCCAGCGGGGACCTAGCCAAAAACATTCAGTACTTC
CASSQEWASGDLAKNIQYF
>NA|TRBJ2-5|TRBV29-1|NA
TGCAGCGTTGTCTCGACCATCAGGCTTAGCAATGAGCAGTACTTC
CSVVSTIRLSNEQYF
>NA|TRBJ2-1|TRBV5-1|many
TGTGCCAGCAGTTTGGGGGGCGGAGATGAGCAGTTCTTC
CASSLGGGDEQFF
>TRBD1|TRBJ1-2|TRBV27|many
TGTGCCAGCAGTCATACCTCAACAGGGGGCAATGGCTACACCTTC
CASSHTSTGGNGYTF
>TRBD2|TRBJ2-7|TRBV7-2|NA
TGTGCCAGCAGCTTAGTCGTAGGACTAGCGGGGGCCTACGAGCAGTACTTC
CASSLVVGLAGAYEQYF
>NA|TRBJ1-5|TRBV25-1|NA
TGTGCCAGCAGTGACGTCCTTAGCAATCAGCCCCAGCATTTT
CASSDVLSNQPQHF
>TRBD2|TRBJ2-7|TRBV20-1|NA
TGCAGTGCTAGAGGACCTGGGGGACTAGCGCGAATTTGGCAGTACTTC
CSARGPGGLARIWQYF
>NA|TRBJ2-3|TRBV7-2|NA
TGTGCCAGCAGCGCTAGGTGGACTTCGCCCACAGATACGCAGTATTTT
CASSARWTSPTDTQYF
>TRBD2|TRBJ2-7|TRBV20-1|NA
TGCAGTGCCGGGGGTAGCGGGAGGGGATTGGATTACAATGAGCAGTACTTC
CSAGGSGRGLDYNEQYF
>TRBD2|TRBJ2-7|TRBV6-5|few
TGTGCCAGCAGCTATCCCTTACGTAGGACTAGCGGGAGCTCCTACGAGCAGTACTTC
CASSYPLRRTSGSSYEQYF
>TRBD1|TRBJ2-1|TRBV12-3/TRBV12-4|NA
TGTGCCAGCAGACCCGATCTAGACAGGGGGCAGTTCTTC
CASRPDLDRGQFF
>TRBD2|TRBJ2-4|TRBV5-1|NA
TGCGCCAGCAGCTTGGCCCTAGCGGGAAACGGTGGCATTCAGTACTTC
CASSLALAGNGGIQYF
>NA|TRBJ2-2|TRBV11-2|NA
TGTGCCAGCAGCTTAGATCTGTCTACAACCGGGGAGCTGTTTTTT
CASSLDLSTTGELFF
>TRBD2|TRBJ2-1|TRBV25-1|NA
TGTGCCAGCAGTGACCGACTAGCGGGCAATGAGCAGTTCTTC
CASSDRLAGNEQFF
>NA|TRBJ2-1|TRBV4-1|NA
TGCGCCAGCAGCCCCCAGAGCTCCTACAATGAGCAGTTCTTC
CASSPQSSYNEQFF
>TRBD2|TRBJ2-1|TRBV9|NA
TGTGCCAACAGCGTAGGGCCGGGACTAGCGGGAGAGAATGAGCAGTTCTTC
CANSVGPGLAGENEQFF
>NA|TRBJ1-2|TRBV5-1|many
TGCGCCAGCAGCTTGAACGGGTATGGCTACACCTTC
CASSLNGYGYTF
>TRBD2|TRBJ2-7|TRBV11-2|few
TGTGCCAGCAGCTCTAGCGGGAAGAACTCCGCCTACGAGCAGTACTTC
CASSSSGKNSAYEQYF
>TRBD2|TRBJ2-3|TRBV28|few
TGTGCCATTAGGGCTAGCGGGGCTCTCACAGATACGCAGTATTTT
CAIRASGALTDTQYF
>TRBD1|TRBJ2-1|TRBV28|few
TGTGCCAGTAGGGGGCACAATGAGCAGTTCTTC
CASRGHNEQFF
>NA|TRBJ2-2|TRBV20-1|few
TGCAGTGCTAGCTACAACAAGATAAACACCGGGGAGCTGTTTTTT
CSASYNKINTGELFF
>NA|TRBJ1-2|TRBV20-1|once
TGCAGTGCTAGTCCCGTGACAGGAACTAACTATGGCCACACCTTC
CSASPVTGTNYGHTF
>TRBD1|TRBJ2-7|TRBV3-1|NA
TGTGCCAGCAGCCCTACAGCGGGACAGGGGGCGTACGAGCAGTACTTC
CASSPTAGQGAYEQYF
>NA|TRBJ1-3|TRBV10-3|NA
TGTGCCATCAGTGAGCTTGCGGACACCATATATTTT
CAISELADTIYF
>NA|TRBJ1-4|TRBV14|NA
TGTGCCAGCAGCCAAGATCCCTCGGCCAGAGGGAAGGAACTGTTTTTT
CASSQDPSARGKELFF
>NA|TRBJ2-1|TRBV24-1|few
TGTGCCACCAGTGATTTGGTACGGGGGCAGTTCTTC
CATSDLVRGQFF
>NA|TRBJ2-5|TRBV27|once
TGTGCCAGCAGTTTGATGGGTCGCAATGAGCAGTACTTC
CASSLMGRNEQYF
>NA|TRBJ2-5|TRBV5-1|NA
TGCGCCAGCAGCTGGACAAGCGGACCGGGGGAGACCCAGTACTTC
CASSWTSGPGETQYF
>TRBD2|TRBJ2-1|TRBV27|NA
TGTGCCAGCAGTTTATCACCGGGACTAGCTCGGTACAATGAGCAGTTCTTC
CASSLSPGLARYNEQFF
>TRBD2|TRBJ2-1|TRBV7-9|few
TGTGCCAGCAGCTTAGATCGGGGGGTCTACAATGAGCAGTTCTTC
CASSLDRGVYNEQFF
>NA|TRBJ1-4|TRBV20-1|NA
TGCAGTGCGGTGAAGGGCGGTAGGGAAAAACTGTTTTTT
CSAVKGGREKLFF
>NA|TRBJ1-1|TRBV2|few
TGTGCCAGCAGTGAATATGATGAAGCTTTCTTT
CASSEYDEAFF
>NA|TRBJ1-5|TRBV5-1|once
TGCGCCAGCAGCTTGGATAAGACAGCTTTCAATCAGCCCCAGCATTTT
CASSLDKTAFNQPQHF
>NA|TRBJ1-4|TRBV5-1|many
TGCGCCAGCAGCTTGAACAGAAATGAAAAACTGTTTTTT
CASSLNRNEKLFF
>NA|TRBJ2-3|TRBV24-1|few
TGTGCCACCAGTGATTTGTGGGATACGCAGTATTTT
CATSDLWDTQYF
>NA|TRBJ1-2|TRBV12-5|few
TGTGCTAGTGGTTTCGACACTAACTATGGCTACACCTTC
CASGFDTNYGYTF
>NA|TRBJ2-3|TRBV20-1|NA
TGCAGTGCTAGAGGAGGGATAAGCGGGAGCACAGATACGCAGTATTTT
CSARGGISGSTDTQYF
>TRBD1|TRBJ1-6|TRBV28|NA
TGTGCCAGCAGTATAACAGGGGCCGGATCACCCCTCCACTTT
CASSITGAGSPLHF
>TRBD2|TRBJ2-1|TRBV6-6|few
TGTGCCAGCAGTTACGGACTAGCGAATGAGCAGTTCTTC
CASSYGLANEQFF
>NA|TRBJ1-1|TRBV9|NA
TGTGCCAGCAGCGTATGGGCACCCACGAACACTGAAGCTTTCTTT
CASSVWAPTNTEAFF
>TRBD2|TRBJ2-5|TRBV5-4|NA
TGTGCCAGCAGCTTGGAACTAGCGGGAGGGCAGTACTTC
CASSLELAGGQYF
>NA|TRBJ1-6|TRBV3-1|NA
TGTGCCAGCAGCCAAGGGCGACAGCCTTATAATTCACCCCTCCACTTT
CASSQGRQPYNSPLHF
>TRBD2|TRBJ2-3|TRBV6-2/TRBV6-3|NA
TGTGCCAGCAGTTACTCGGGACTAGCGGGGGCCACAGATACGCAGTATTTT
CASSYSGLAGATDTQYF